This TCR beta chain was profiled in a study of graft-versus-host responses after intestinal transplantation. Study overall: Recipients across the board were started on anti-thymocyte globulin induction, then kept on tacrolimus and steroids for 2 to 4 years. Whole-study results and caveats: Recipient marrow held GvH clones, some first seen in ileum or blood.

The CDR3 spans 15 residues. V was clipped by 6 bases and J by 2 bases, with 15 bases between them. The germline V gene encodes CDR1 MNHEY and CDR2 SVGAGI. At the end of the reaction, proliferating CFSE-low CD3+CD4+ and CD3+CD8+ responders were sorted. The method was immunoSEQ multiplex PCR; TCRdb's version includes in-frame clones alone and lacks a portion of them. The sample carries 20,000 or so clones, under 50% recorded once. This material consisted of alloreactive CD4+ T cells from a mixed lymphocyte reaction culture, taken before intestinal transplant. Subset given: CFSE-low proliferating T cells sorted from approximately 6-day pre-transplant mixed lymphocyte reaction (GvH or HvG direction). This chain links TRBV6-5 with TRBJ2-3; a weak D match, TRBD2 (5 bases). This receptor was identified in a human patient who received an intestinal transplant. The CDR3 DNA is TGTGCCAGCAGCCGAGCGGCTTTCCTCACAGATACGCAGTATTTT. This gives the protein CASSRAAFLTDTQYF.